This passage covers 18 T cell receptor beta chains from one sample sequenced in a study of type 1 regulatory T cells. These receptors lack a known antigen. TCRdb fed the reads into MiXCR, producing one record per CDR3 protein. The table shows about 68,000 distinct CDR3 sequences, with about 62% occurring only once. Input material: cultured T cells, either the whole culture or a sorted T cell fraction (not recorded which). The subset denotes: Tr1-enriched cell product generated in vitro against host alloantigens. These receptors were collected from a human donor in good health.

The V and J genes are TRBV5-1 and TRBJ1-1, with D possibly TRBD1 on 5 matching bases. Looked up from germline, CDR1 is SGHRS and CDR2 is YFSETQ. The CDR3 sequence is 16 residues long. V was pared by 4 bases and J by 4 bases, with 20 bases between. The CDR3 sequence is CASSPEGPSGGTEAFF. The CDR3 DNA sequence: TGCGCCAGCAGCCCGGAGGGGCCTTCTGGGGGCACTGAAGCTTTCTTT.

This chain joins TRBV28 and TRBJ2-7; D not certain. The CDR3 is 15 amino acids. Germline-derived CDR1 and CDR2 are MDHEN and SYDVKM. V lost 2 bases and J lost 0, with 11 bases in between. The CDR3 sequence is CASSLMVPSSYEQYF. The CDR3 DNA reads TGTGCCAGCAGTTTAATGGTACCGAGCTCCTACGAGCAGTACTTC.

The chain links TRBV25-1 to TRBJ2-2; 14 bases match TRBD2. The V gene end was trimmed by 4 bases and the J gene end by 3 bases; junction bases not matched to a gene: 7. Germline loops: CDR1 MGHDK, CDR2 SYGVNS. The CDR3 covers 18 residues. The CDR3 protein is CASSATSGRAPDTGELFF. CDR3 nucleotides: TGTGCCAGCAGTGCGACTAGCGGGAGGGCCCCCGACACCGGGGAGCTGTTTTTT. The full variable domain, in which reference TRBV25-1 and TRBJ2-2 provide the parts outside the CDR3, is EADIYQTPRYLVIGTGKKITLECSQTMGHDKMYWYQQDPGMELHLIHYSYGVNSTEKGDLSSESTVSRIRTEHFPLTLESARPSHTSQYLCASSATSGRAPDTGELFFGEGSRLTVL.

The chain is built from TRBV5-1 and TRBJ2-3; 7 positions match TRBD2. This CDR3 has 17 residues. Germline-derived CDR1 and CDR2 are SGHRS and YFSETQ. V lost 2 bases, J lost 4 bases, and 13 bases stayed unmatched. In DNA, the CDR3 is TGCGCCAGCAGCTTACGGTCCGGGAGCGGGGAACCAGATACGCAGTATTTT. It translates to CASSLRSGSGEPDTQYF. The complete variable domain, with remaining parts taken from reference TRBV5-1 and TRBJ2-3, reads KAGVTQTPRYLIKTRGQQVTLSCSPISGHRSVSWYQQTPGQGLQFLFEYFSETQRNKGNFPGRFSGRQFSNSRSEMNVSTLELGDSALYLCASSLRSGSGEPDTQYFGPGTRLTVL.

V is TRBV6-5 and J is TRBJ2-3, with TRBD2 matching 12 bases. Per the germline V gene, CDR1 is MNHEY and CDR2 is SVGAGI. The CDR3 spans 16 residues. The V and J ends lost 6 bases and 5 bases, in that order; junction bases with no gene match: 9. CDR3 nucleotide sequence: TGTGCCAGCAGAAGAAGACTAGCGGGAGTTGGAGATACGCAGTATTTT. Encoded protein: CASRRRLAGVGDTQYF.

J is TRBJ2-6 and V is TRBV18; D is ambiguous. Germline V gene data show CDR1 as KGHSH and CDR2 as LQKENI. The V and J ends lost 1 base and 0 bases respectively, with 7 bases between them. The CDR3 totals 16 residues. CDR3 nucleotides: TGTGCCAGCTCACCACAAATGTTCTCTGGGGCCAACGTCCTGACTTTC. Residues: CASSPQMFSGANVLTF.

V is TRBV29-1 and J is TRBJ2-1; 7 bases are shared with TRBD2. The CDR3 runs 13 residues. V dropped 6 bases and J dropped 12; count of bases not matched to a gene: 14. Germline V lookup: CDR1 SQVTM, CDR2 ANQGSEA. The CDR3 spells CSVRVERDGGQFF. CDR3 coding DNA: TGCAGCGTAAGGGTAGAGCGGGATGGTGGGCAGTTCTTC.

The CDR3: CASSLRAGAPDEQYF. The CDR3 DNA follows: TGTGCCAGCAGCTTGCGTGCAGGGGCGCCGGACGAGCAGTACTTC. V usage is TRBV5-5 and J usage is TRBJ2-7; weak D call: TRBD1 (6 bases). The CDR3 has 15 amino acids. V was pared by 1 base and J by 5 bases, with 16 bases between. Per germline, CDR1 SGHKS and CDR2 YYEKEE (reference sequence).

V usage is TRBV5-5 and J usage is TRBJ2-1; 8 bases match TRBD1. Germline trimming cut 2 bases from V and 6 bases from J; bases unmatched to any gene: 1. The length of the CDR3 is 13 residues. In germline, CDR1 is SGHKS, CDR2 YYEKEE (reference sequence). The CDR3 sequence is CASSFTGGNEQFF. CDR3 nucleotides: TGTGCCAGCAGCTTTACAGGGGGCAATGAGCAGTTCTTC.

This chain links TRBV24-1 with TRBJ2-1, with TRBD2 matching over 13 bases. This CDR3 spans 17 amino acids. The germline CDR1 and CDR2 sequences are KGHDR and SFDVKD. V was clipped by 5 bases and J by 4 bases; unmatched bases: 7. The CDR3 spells CATSATTSGRLYNEQFF. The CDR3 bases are TGTGCCACCAGTGCAACGACTAGCGGGAGGTTATACAATGAGCAGTTCTTC.

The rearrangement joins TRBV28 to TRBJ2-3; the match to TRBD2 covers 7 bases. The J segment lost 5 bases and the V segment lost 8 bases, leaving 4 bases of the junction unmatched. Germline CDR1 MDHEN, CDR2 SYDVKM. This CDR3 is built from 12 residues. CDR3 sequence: CASGGGQDTQYF. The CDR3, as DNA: TGTGCCAGCGGGGGGGGTCAAGATACGCAGTATTTT. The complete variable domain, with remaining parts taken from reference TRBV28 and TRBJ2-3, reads DVKVTQSSRYLVKRTGEKVFLECVQDMDHENMFWYRQDPGLGLRLIYFSYDVKMKEKGDIPEGYSVSREKKERFSLILESASTNQTSMYLCASGGGQDTQYFGPGTRLTVL.

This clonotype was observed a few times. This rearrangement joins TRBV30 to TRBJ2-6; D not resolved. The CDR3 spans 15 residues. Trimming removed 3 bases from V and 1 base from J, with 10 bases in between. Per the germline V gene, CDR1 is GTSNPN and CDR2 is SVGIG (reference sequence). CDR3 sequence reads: CAWSAGSSGANVLTF. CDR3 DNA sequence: TGTGCCTGGAGCGCCGGGTCTTCTGGGGCCAACGTCCTGACTTTC.

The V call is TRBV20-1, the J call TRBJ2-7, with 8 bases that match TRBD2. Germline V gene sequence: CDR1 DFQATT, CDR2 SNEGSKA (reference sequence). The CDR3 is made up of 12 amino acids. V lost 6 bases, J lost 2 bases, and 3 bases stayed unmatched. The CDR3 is CSATLAAYEQYF. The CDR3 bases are TGCAGTGCGACACTAGCGGCCTACGAGCAGTACTTC.

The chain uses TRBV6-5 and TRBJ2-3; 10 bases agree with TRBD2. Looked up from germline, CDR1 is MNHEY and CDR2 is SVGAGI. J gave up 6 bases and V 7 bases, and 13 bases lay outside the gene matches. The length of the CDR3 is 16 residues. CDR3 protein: CASNPHSLAGVDTQYF. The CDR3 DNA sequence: TGTGCCAGCAACCCCCACTCTCTAGCGGGAGTCGATACGCAGTATTTT.

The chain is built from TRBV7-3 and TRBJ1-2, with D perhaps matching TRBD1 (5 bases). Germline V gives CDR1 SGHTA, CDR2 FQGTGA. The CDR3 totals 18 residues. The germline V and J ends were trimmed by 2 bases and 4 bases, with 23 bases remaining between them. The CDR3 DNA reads TGTGCCAGCAGCTTATTACCCTCCTCGCCGGGGGGGGGCTATGGCTACACCTTC. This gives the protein CASSLLPSSPGGGYGYTF.

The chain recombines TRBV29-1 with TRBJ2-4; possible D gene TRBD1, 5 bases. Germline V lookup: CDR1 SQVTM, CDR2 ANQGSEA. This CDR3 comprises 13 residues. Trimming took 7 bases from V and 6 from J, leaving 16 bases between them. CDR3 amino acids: CSAETGSGNIQYF. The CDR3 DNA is TGCAGCGCAGAAACAGGCTCTGGAAACATTCAGTACTTC.

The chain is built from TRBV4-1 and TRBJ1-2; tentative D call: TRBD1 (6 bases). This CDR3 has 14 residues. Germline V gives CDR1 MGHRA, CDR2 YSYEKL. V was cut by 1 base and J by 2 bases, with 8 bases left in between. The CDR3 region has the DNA TGCGCCAGCAGCCAAGTGGACAGCAACTATGGCTACACCTTC. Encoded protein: CASSQVDSNYGYTF.

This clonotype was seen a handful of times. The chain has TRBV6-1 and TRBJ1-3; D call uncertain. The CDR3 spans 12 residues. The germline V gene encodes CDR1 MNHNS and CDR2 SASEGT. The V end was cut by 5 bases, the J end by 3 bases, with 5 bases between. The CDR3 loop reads CASSSVGNTIYF. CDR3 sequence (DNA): TGTGCCAGCAGTTCGGTTGGAAACACCATATATTTT.